A selection of T cell receptor beta chains follows, all from one sample in a study of blood T cell repertoires in COVID-19. This table comes from immunoSEQ multiplex PCR, and its TCRdb copy is limited to in-frame clones, with some not included. Among some 230,000 clones, roughly 80% were seen once, and the ten largest hold around 7%. Sequencing was carried out using peripheral blood. The receptor source for this set is a woman in her fifties or sixties with acute or convalescent COVID-19. Each CDR3 is given with its conserved first and last residue. D genes are given only for firm matches. Only some rows state a clone size, as once, few, many or a class for expanded clones.

cdr3_length,clone_size,d_call,v_call,j_call,cdr3_aa,cdr3_nt
14,-,-,TRBV6-5,TRBJ1-5,CASRLDRNNQPQHF,TGTGCCAGCAGACTAGACAGGAACAATCAGCCCCAGCATTTT
11,-,-,TRBV3-1/TRBV3-2,TRBJ2-7,CASSRRDEQYF,TGTGCCAGCAGCCGTCGTGACGAGCAGTACTTC
14,-,TRBD1,TRBV28,TRBJ1-2,CASSSGQGASGYTF,TGTGCCAGCAGCTCCGGACAGGGGGCAAGTGGCTACACCTTC
14,few,-,TRBV18,TRBJ2-7,CASSPLQGMGEQYF,TGTGCCAGCTCACCCTTACAGGGAATGGGCGAGCAGTACTTC
13,-,-,TRBV25-1,TRBJ1-2,CASSETGTTGYTF,TGTGCCAGCAGTGAAACAGGGACTACTGGCTACACCTTC
17,-,-,TRBV4-1,TRBJ1-5,CASSQEEDSRLARPQHF,TGCGCCAGCAGCCAAGAGGAGGACAGTCGGCTTGCCCGGCCCCAGCATTTT
15,-,-,TRBV30,TRBJ1-4,CAWSRRGGTNEKLFF,TGTGCCTGGAGCCGGCGGGGGGGTACTAATGAAAAACTGTTTTTT
13,-,-,TRBV27,TRBJ1-4,CASSFQGYEKLFF,TGTGCCAGCAGTTTTCAGGGATATGAAAAACTGTTTTTT
15,-,TRBD1,TRBV19,TRBJ1-5,CASSMRDRVNQPQHF,TGTGCCAGTAGTATGCGCGACAGGGTCAATCAGCCCCAGCATTTT
14,-,-,TRBV10-3,TRBJ1-1,CATGQTGENTEAFF,TGTGCCACGGGACAAACCGGGGAGAACACTGAAGCTTTCTTT
13,-,TRBD1,TRBV11-1,TRBJ1-2,CASSSRTGNGYTF,TGTGCCAGCAGCTCCCGGACAGGGAATGGCTACACCTTC
14,-,TRBD1,TRBV6-5,TRBJ1-2,CASSYSTGGDGYTF,TGTGCCAGCAGTTACTCGACAGGGGGCGATGGCTACACCTTC
17,few,TRBD2,TRBV10-1,TRBJ2-1,CASSDSSGGSSYNEQFF,TGCGCCAGCAGTGACTCTAGCGGGGGGAGCTCCTACAATGAGCAGTTCTTC
14,-,-,TRBV7-2,TRBJ2-5,CASSLQGSGETQYF,TGTGCCAGCAGCTTACAGGGTAGTGGGGAGACCCAGTACTTC
18,few,TRBD2,TRBV28,TRBJ2-2,CASSRAGTSGRQTGELFF,TGTGCCAGCAGTAGGGCCGGGACTAGCGGGAGGCAGACCGGGGAGCTGTTTTTT
15,once,TRBD2,TRBV4-2,TRBJ2-1,CASSQELAGNNEQFF,TGTGCCAGCAGCCAAGAACTAGCGGGAAATAATGAGCAGTTCTTC
16,once,TRBD2,TRBV14,TRBJ2-3,CASSHLPGLAADTQYF,TGTGCCAGCAGCCACCTACCGGGACTAGCGGCAGATACGCAGTATTTT
15,-,-,TRBV7-6,TRBJ2-3,CASSLSGSYTDTQYF,TGTGCCAGCAGCTTATCGGGTTCATACACAGATACGCAGTATTTT
16,once,-,TRBV11-2,TRBJ2-2,CASSLSGGANTGELFF,TGTGCCAGCAGCTTATCTGGCGGGGCGAACACCGGGGAGCTGTTTTTT